This T cell receptor (beta chain) is from a study of cytomegalovirus exposure and HLA in healthy donors. As to this clone: Its antigen is still unknown.

General study points: The study flagged about 150 TCR beta chains as cytomegalovirus-associated. When analyzed later, a missense DCLRE1C variant was found to be linked to TCR beta V- and J-gene trimming.

Germline CDR1 is MNHNS and CDR2 is SASEGT. The V end was cut by 5 bases, the J end by 1 base, with 12 bases between. The length of the CDR3 is 15 residues. PCR used 60 Vbeta primers and 13 Jbeta primers. Repertoires were generated with immunoSEQ multiplex PCR, while TCRdb's copy carries only in-frame clones and drops some. This sample has 90,000 to 120,000 clones, with 76% found just once. Material: PBMCs. The chain carries TRBV6-1 and TRBJ1-5; D may be TRBD1 (6 bases). This clonotype was sampled from a young man in good health and CMV-seronegative. For the CDR3, the DNA is TGTGCCAGCAGTAGGATGACAGGCAGCAATCAGCCCCAGCATTTT. Residues: CASSRMTGSNQPQHF.